One and the same sample provided the 22 T cell receptor beta chains below, sequenced in a study of Tregs in tolerant kidney transplant recipients. Clones were read by immunoSEQ multiplex PCR, and TCRdb kept only the in-frame ones, dropping some. The sample has 100,000 to 130,000 clones, roughly 90% seen once. The sample here was CD4+ T cells from blood, taken before the transplant. The origin of the receptors is a human donor who received a combined kidney and bone marrow transplant.

The chain recombines TRBV4-1 with TRBJ2-5, with D perhaps TRBD2 (5 bases). This CDR3 has 16 residues. V lost 1 base and J 1 base, leaving 13 bases between the germline ends. Per the germline V gene, CDR1 is MGHRA and CDR2 is YSYEKL. The CDR3 nucleotides are TGCGCCAGCAGCCAAGGGACTGCGGACCTCCAAGAGACCCAGTACTTC. Translating gives CASSQGTADLQETQYF.

The chain has TRBV9 and TRBJ2-4, with D uncertain. Trimming pared 0 bases from V and 0 bases from J, leaving 7 bases between. Germline CDR1 SGDLS, CDR2 YYNGEE. This CDR3 is built from 15 residues. The CDR3 nucleotides read TGTGCCAGCAGCGTAGGGGCTCTAGCCAAAAACATTCAGTACTTC. This translates into CASSVGALAKNIQYF.

The rearrangement uses TRBV6-1 and TRBJ1-4; TRBD1 matches at 8 bases. The CDR3 totals 15 residues. Unmatched junction bases numbered 10, after V lost 6 bases and J lost 7 bases. The germline gives CDR1 MNHNS, CDR2 SASEGT. DNA for the CDR3: TGTGCCAGCAGAAACCTAGACAGGGGCAGTGAAAAACTGTTTTTT. This gives the protein CASRNLDRGSEKLFF.

The chain links TRBV19 to TRBJ2-5; perhaps TRBD1 as D (5 bases). Trimming left V 4 bases short and J 2 bases short, with 14 bases between. The CDR3 has 15 amino acids. Germline values: CDR1 LNHDA, CDR2 SQIVND (reference sequence). The CDR3: CASSTRVFGQETQYF. DNA for the CDR3: TGTGCCAGTAGTACCAGGGTATTTGGGCAAGAGACCCAGTACTTC.

This rearrangement joins TRBV5-1 to TRBJ2-5; D is uncertain. Germline V gene sequence: CDR1 SGHRS, CDR2 YFSETQ. V lost 4 bases and J lost 2, with 9 bases in between. This CDR3 has 13 amino acids. The CDR3 region has the DNA TGCGCCAGCAGCCAGGAAATTCAAGAGACCCAGTACTTC. This sequence encodes CASSQEIQETQYF.

The chain couples TRBV2 to TRBJ2-3; the D gene is possibly TRBD2 (6 bases). The CDR3 is made up of 17 amino acids. Trimming took off 7 bases at V and 3 bases at J, with 23 bases between the two ends. Germline CDR1 and CDR2: SNHLY and FYNNEI. The CDR3 nucleotides are TGTGCCAGCACCGCCCTAGGTTGGGAGGAGGGGACAGATACGCAGTATTTT. Translation: CASTALGWEEGTDTQYF.

The rearrangement links TRBV30 to TRBJ1-2; D is unresolved. Germline loops: CDR1 GTSNPN, CDR2 SVGIG (reference sequence). This CDR3 has 14 amino acids. V was clipped by 2 bases and J by 4 bases, with 14 bases between them. The CDR3 coding sequence is TGTGCCTGGAGTACGAGGAGATTGGGCTATGGCTACACCTTC. Translating it yields CAWSTRRLGYGYTF. The complete variable domain, with remaining parts taken from reference TRBV30 and TRBJ1-2, reads SQTIHQWPATLVQPVGSPLSLECTVEGTSNPNLYWYRQAAGRGLQLLFYSVGIGQISSEVPQNLSASRPQDRQFILSSKKLLLSDSGFYLCAWSTRRLGYGYTFGSGTRLTVV.

This chain joins TRBV5-6 and TRBJ1-1; 7 positions match TRBD1. Germline V lookup: CDR1 SGHDT, CDR2 YYEEEE. The CDR3 consists of 18 residues. J lost 4 bases, V lost 1 base, and 16 bases had no gene match. The DNA of the CDR3 is TGTGCCAGCAGCTTGACATACAGGGGCGCGGAGTGGGGCACTGAAGCTTTCTTT. Amino acids: CASSLTYRGAEWGTEAFF.

The chain employs TRBV12-5 and TRBJ1-5; maybe TRBD1 (6 bases). Trimming took 5 bases from V and 6 from J, leaving 14 bases between them. The CDR3 contains 14 residues. The germline V gene encodes CDR1 LGHNT and CDR2 FRNRAP. The CDR3 DNA reads TGTGCTAGTGGTAGGGGGGAGGGACTTCAGCCCCAGCATTTT. Its translation is CASGRGEGLQPQHF. Together with reference TRBV12-5 and TRBJ1-5, the CDR3 gives the full variable domain: DARVTQTPRHKVTEMGQEVTMRCQPILGHNTVFWYRQTMMQGLELLAYFRNRAPLDDSGMPKDRFSAEMPDATLATLKIQPSEPRDSAVYFCASGRGEGLQPQHFGDGTRLSIL.

The V and J genes are TRBV4-1 and TRBJ2-7; D perhaps matches TRBD2 (5 bases). Trimming removed 4 bases at V and 6 bases at J, with 25 bases between. CDR1 and CDR2 from the germline V gene are MGHRA and YSYEKL. CDR3 size: 17 residues. This CDR3 reads CASSPSLRTGYRSEQYF. CDR3 sequence (DNA): TGCGCCAGCAGCCCATCACTCAGGACGGGATATCGCTCCGAGCAGTACTTC.

The chain has TRBV6-5 and TRBJ2-7; 7 bases match TRBD1. The CDR3 sequence is 14 residues long. The germline CDR1 and CDR2 sequences are MNHEY and SVGAGI. Germline trimming cut 6 bases from V and 1 base from J; bases unmatched to any gene: 6. CDR3 amino acids: CASSRSGQSYEQYF. In DNA form, the CDR3 reads TGTGCCAGCAGCCGTTCGGGACAGTCCTACGAGCAGTACTTC.

The V gene is TRBV5-4, the J gene TRBJ2-7; 10 bases match TRBD1. V was pared by 4 bases and J by 4 bases, with 11 bases of the junction left unmatched. The CDR3 covers 16 residues. CDR1 and CDR2 (germline): SGHNT, YYREEE (reference sequence). Here the CDR3 reads CASSPRPGQGRYEQYF. The CDR3 region has the DNA TGTGCCAGCAGCCCTCGTCCGGGACAGGGGAGGTACGAGCAGTACTTC.

This sequence joins TRBV5-5 and TRBJ2-3, with 7 bases aligning to TRBD1. Germline V CDR1 and CDR2: SGHKS, YYEKEE (reference sequence). This CDR3 is 15 amino acids long. The V segment lost 4 bases and the J segment 1 base; nucleotides outside the gene matches: 6. CDR3 protein: CASSMTGWGTDTQYF. The CDR3 DNA reads as TGTGCCAGCAGCATGACAGGGTGGGGCACAGATACGCAGTATTTT.

The chain has TRBV5-1 and TRBJ2-1, with 11 bases identical to TRBD2. V lost 0 bases, J lost 10 bases, and 12 bases stayed unmatched. This CDR3 is built from 17 residues. The V gene's germline CDR1 is SGHRS and CDR2 YFSETQ. The CDR3 bases are TGCGCCAGCAGCTTGGAGGTAGGGCTAGCGGGGGGACCCGAGCAGTTCTTC. Translated: CASSLEVGLAGGPEQFF.

This chain joins TRBV7-2 and TRBJ1-4, with D possibly being TRBD1 (6 bases). The V end lost 3 bases, the J end lost 6 bases, and 11 bases lay between the germline ends. This CDR3 region has 14 residues. Looked up from germline, CDR1 is SGHTA and CDR2 is FQGNSA. The CDR3 DNA follows: TGTGCCAGCAGCTTTCCGGGACACCATGAAAAACTGTTTTTT. This gives the protein CASSFPGHHEKLFF. Combining the CDR3 with reference TRBV7-2 and TRBJ1-4 gives the whole variable domain GAGVSQSPSNKVTEKGKDVELRCDPISGHTALYWYRQSLGQGLEFLIYFQGNSAPDKSGLPSDRFSAERTGGSVSTLTIQRTQQEDSAVYLCASSFPGHHEKLFFGSGTQLSVL.

The rearrangement links TRBV6-7 to TRBJ2-2; the match to TRBD2 covers 10 bases. TRBV6-7 qualifies as an ORF whose function is uncertain. The CDR3 covers 17 residues. V shed 2 bases, J shed 2 bases, and the junction held 5 bases outside the gene matches. DNA of the CDR3: TGTGCCAGCAGTTACAGGCTAGCGGGAGACAACACCGGGGAGCTGTTTTTT. It specifies CASSYRLAGDNTGELFF.

The genes are TRBV13 and TRBJ2-7; D unclear. Trimming pared 2 bases from V and 1 base from J, leaving 3 bases between. This CDR3 is built from 12 residues. Germline loops: CDR1 PRHDT, CDR2 FYEKMQ (reference sequence). DNA for the CDR3: TGTGCCAGCAGCTTACGGTCCTACGAGCAGTACTTC. Translating gives CASSLRSYEQYF.

V and J are TRBV2 and TRBJ2-1; possibly TRBD2 for D (5 bases). V lost 4 bases, J lost 0 bases, and 10 bases lay in between. Germline V gene lookup returns CDR1 SNHLY and CDR2 FYNNEI. The CDR3 is 15 residues long. The CDR3 region has the DNA TGTGCCAGCAGTGGCGCGGGTGCCTCCTACAATGAGCAGTTCTTC. This translates into CASSGAGASYNEQFF.

The chain has TRBV7-9 and TRBJ2-1; the D gene is possibly TRBD2 (5 bases). Trimming stripped 3 bases from V and 10 bases from J, with 16 bases between. CDR1 is SEHNR, CDR2 FQNEAQ, per germline (reference sequence). CDR3 length: 14 amino acids. For the CDR3, the DNA is TGTGCCAGCAGCTTCCGGGAAGGGTCGGGAGAGCAGTTCTTC. This encodes CASSFREGSGEQFF.

This chain connects TRBV6-5 to TRBJ1-2; maybe TRBD1 (6 bases). Germline V gene data show CDR1 as MNHEY and CDR2 as SVGAGI. The CDR3 spans 16 residues. V lost 0 bases to trimming and J lost 3 bases, with 14 bases between them. This CDR3 reads CASSYSGGGGYYGYTF. CDR3 nucleotide sequence: TGTGCCAGCAGTTACTCGGGTGGGGGGGGCTACTATGGCTACACCTTC.

This chain uses TRBV18 with TRBJ2-5, with 7 bases that match TRBD2. CDR1 KGHSH and CDR2 LQKENI come from the germline V gene. The CDR3 runs to 15 residues. V shed 3 bases, J shed 1 base, and the junction held 5 bases outside the gene matches. CDR3 DNA sequence: TGTGCCAGCTCACCCCAATCGGGGGGCCAAGAGACCCAGTACTTC. It encodes CASSPQSGGQETQYF.

The chain joins TRBV18 to TRBJ1-5; 10 nucleotides line up with TRBD1. CDR1 is KGHSH and CDR2 is LQKENI in the germline V gene. With V trimmed by 3 bases and J by 2 bases, 1 base remained unmatched. This CDR3 region has 15 residues. DNA for the CDR3: TGTGCCAGCTCACCTGGGACAGGGGGCAATCAGCCCCAGCATTTT. This translates into CASSPGTGGNQPQHF. Combining the CDR3 with reference TRBV18 and TRBJ1-5 gives the whole variable domain NAGVMQNPRHLVRRRGQEARLRCSPMKGHSHVYWYRQLPEEGLKFMVYLQKENIIDESGMPKERFSAEFPKEGPSILRIQQVVRGDSAAYFCASSPGTGGNQPQHFGDGTRLSIL.